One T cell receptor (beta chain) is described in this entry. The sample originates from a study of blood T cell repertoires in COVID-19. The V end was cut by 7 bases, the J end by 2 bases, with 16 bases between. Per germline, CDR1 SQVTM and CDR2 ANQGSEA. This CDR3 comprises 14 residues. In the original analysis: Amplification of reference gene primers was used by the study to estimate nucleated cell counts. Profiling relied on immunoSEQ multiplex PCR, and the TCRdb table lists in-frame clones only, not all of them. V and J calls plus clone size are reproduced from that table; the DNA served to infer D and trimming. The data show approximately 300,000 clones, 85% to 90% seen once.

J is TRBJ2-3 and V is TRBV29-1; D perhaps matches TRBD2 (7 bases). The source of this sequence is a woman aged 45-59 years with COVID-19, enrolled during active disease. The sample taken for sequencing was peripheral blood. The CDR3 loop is CSARGGTDTDTQYF. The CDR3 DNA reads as TGCAGCGCTAGGGGGGGGACTGACACAGATACGCAGTATTTT.